This T cell receptor beta chain derives from a study of CD4+ T cells in melanoma. Study-level points and caveats: CD8+ T cell, macrophage and B cell function reportedly correlated with neoantigen-specific CD4+ T cells.

The assay was immunoSEQ multiplex PCR, and TCRdb's table has in-frame clones only and misses some. Seen here are about 50,000 clones, about 91% observed once, and the top ten hold about 10%. This clone has only a few counts. Its antigen is not known. Germline V gene lookup returns CDR1 WNHNN and CDR2 SYGVQD (reference sequence). The CDR3 covers 15 residues. The ends lost 6 bases at V and 0 bases at J; junction bases unmatched: 4. This sequence originates from a human donor with melanoma. The specimen sequenced was peripheral blood. The V call is TRBV10-1, the J call TRBJ1-5; TRBD1 aligns across 8 bases. CDR3 DNA: TGCGCCAGCAGCGGGGGGACAGGTAGCAATCAGCCCCAGCATTTT. Protein product: CASSGGTGSNQPQHF.